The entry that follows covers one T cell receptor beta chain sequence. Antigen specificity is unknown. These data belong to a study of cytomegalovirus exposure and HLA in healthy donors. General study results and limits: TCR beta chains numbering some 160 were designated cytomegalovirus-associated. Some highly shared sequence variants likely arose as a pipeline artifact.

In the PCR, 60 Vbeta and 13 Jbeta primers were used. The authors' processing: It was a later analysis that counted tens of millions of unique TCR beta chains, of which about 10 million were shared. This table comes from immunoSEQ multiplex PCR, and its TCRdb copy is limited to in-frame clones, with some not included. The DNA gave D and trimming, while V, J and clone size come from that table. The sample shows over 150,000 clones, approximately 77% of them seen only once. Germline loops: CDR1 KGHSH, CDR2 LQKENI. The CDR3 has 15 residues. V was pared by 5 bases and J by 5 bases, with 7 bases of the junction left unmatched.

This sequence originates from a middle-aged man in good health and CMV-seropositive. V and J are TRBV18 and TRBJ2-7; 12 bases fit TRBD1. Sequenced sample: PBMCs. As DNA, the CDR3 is TGTGCCAGCTCAGGGGACAGGGGGCTCTGGAACGAGCAGTACTTC. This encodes CASSGDRGLWNEQYF.